This T cell receptor (beta chain) was sequenced during a study of technical replicates of blood from a few donors. Trimming shortened V by 7 bases and J by 6 bases, and 15 bases separated the two germline ends. The CDR3 sequence is 14 residues long. In germline, CDR1 is MDHEN, CDR2 SYDVKM. The data were produced by immunoSEQ multiplex PCR, yet TCRdb's version contains in-frame clones alone and is incomplete. This sample yields 65,000 to 95,000 clones, of which roughly 93% are seen a single time; 0.25% to 0.3% belongs to the top ten. The source material was T cells isolated from PBMCs. The V gene is TRBV28, the J gene TRBJ2-2; D call uncertain. The sequence was obtained from a human donor in good health. This CDR3 is CASTSLDQAGELFF. CDR3 DNA: TGTGCCAGCACCAGCCTTGATCAGGCCGGGGAGCTGTTTTTT.